The clone carrying this T cell receptor beta chain was counted between two and nine times. The entry originates in a study of chronic HIV infection and antiretroviral therapy. The CDR3 sequence is 15 residues long. Germline CDR1 is LGHNA and CDR2 is YSLEER. The junction had 11 bases not matched to a gene; V was cut back by 5 bases and J by 7 bases. From the 5' RACE reads, TCRdb called clonotypes with MiXCR, one entry per CDR3 protein. The profile shows around 30,000 distinct CDR3 sequences, over 7.5% of them singletons. The TCR originated in an adult who had HIV and had not received antiretroviral therapy, or was an uninfected healthy control (not recorded which). The genes are TRBV4-3 and TRBJ1-2, with 9 bases lining up with TRBD1. Sequencing used peripheral blood. Here the CDR3 reads CASSNTGTGFGGYTF. CDR3 nucleotides: TGCGCCAGCAGCAACACCGGGACAGGGTTTGGTGGCTACACCTTC.